The 14 T cell receptor beta chains given below trace back to one sample, sequenced in a study of cytomegalovirus exposure and HLA in healthy donors. The study ran its PCR with 60 Vbeta and 13 Jbeta primers. Sequencing used immunoSEQ multiplex PCR; TCRdb keeps in-frame clones, though not all of them. Recorded for this sample: some 110,000 clones. Sequencing input: PBMCs. The receptor set was obtained from a man aged 35-49 years in good health and CMV-seropositive.

The rearrangement uses TRBV9 and TRBJ2-7; D remains unclear. The germline V and J ends were trimmed by 3 bases and 3 bases, with 13 bases remaining between them. The CDR3 spans 14 residues. CDR1 SGDLS and CDR2 YYNGEE come from the germline V gene. This CDR3 reads CASSASITDYEQYF. As DNA, the CDR3 is TGTGCCAGCAGCGCCAGTATCACAGACTACGAGCAGTACTTC. Variable domain in full (rest from reference TRBV9 and TRBJ2-7): DSGVTQTPKHLITATGQRVTLRCSPRSGDLSVYWYQQSLDQGLQFLIQYYNGEERAKGNILERFSAQQFPDLHSELNLSSLELGDSALYFCASSASITDYEQYFGPGTRLTVT.

The chain uses TRBV19 and TRBJ1-1; TRBD1 aligns across 11 bases. The germline V gene encodes CDR1 LNHDA and CDR2 SQIVND (reference sequence). V lost 1 base, J lost 6 bases, and 4 bases stayed unmatched. The CDR3 loop spans 15 amino acids. The CDR3 region is CASSIAGTGGSEAFF. The CDR3 coding sequence is TGTGCCAGTAGTATAGCCGGGACAGGGGGATCTGAAGCTTTCTTT.

The V and J genes are TRBV29-1 and TRBJ2-7; D perhaps matches TRBD1 (6 bases). V shed 6 bases and J shed 3 bases, with 9 bases lying between them. The CDR3 is 11 amino acids. Per the germline V gene, CDR1 is SQVTM and CDR2 is ANQGSEA. The CDR3 spells CSVGTFYEQYF. As DNA, the CDR3 is TGCAGCGTCGGGACATTCTACGAGCAGTACTTC.

The V gene is TRBV9, the J gene TRBJ1-3; D is undetermined. Germline CDR1 SGDLS, CDR2 YYNGEE. V was cut by 0 bases and J by 0 bases, with 10 bases left in between. The CDR3 loop spans 16 amino acids. The CDR3 sequence is CASSVDQPSSGNTIYF. In DNA, the CDR3 is TGTGCCAGCAGCGTAGATCAACCTAGCTCTGGAAACACCATATATTTT.

J is TRBJ1-5 and V is TRBV28, with D hard to call. The V gene lost 2 bases and the J gene lost 1 base, with 6 bases spanning the gap. CDR3 size: 14 residues. Germline CDR1 is MDHEN and CDR2 is SYDVKM. The CDR3 region has the DNA TGTGCCAGCAGTTTACCCGGGAGCAATCAGCCCCAGCATTTT. Its protein is CASSLPGSNQPQHF.

V is TRBV5-1 and J is TRBJ2-7; a weak D match, TRBD2 (6 bases). V shed 4 bases and J shed 4 bases, with 15 bases lying between them. The germline V gene has CDR1 SGHRS and CDR2 YFSETQ. The CDR3 length is 14 residues. CDR3 in amino acids: CASSPMDGSYEQYF. The CDR3 DNA is TGCGCCAGCAGCCCAATGGACGGGAGTTACGAGCAGTACTTC.

The V call is TRBV5-8, the J call TRBJ1-1; D call uncertain. The CDR3 runs to 15 residues. CDR1 and CDR2 from the germline V gene are SGHTS and YDEGEE. V shed 2 bases and J shed 1 base, with 12 bases lying between them. The CDR3 DNA is TGTGCCAGCAGCTTTGATGAACAGCCGAACACTGAAGCTTTCTTT. This gives the protein CASSFDEQPNTEAFF.

Here the CDR3 DNA reads TGTGCCAGCACCAGGGGGTCGAACACTGAAGCTTTCTTT. It specifies CASTRGSNTEAFF. This chain uses TRBV11-2 with TRBJ1-1, with 7 bases matching TRBD1. The CDR3 has 13 amino acids. Germline assignment: CDR1 SGHAT and CDR2 FQNNGV. Germline trimming cut 7 bases from V and 1 base from J; bases unmatched to any gene: 3. The whole variable domain, filled in from reference TRBV11-2 and TRBJ1-1, reads EAGVAQSPRYKIIEKRQSVAFWCNPISGHATLYWYQQILGQGPKLLIQFQNNGVVDDSQLPKDRFSAERLKGVDSTLKIQPAKLEDSAVYLCASTRGSNTEAFFGQGTRLTVV.

This chain uses TRBV19 with TRBJ2-7; 8 bases fit TRBD1. From germline, CDR1 is LNHDA and CDR2 SQIVND (reference sequence). CDR3 size: 13 residues. V lost 3 bases and J lost 5; bases outside the gene matches: 3. The CDR3: CASSIRRGHEQYF. The CDR3 DNA sequence: TGTGCCAGTAGTATTCGCAGGGGGCACGAGCAGTACTTC.

This rearrangement joins TRBV4-2 to TRBJ2-1; 7 bases map to TRBD1. Germline V gene lookup returns CDR1 LGHNA and CDR2 YNFKEQ. The CDR3 is 14 amino acids. J lost 8 bases, V lost 3 bases, and 7 bases had no gene match. The CDR3 spells CASSHVTGLHEQFF. For the CDR3, the DNA is TGTGCCAGCAGCCACGTGACAGGGCTACATGAGCAGTTCTTC.

V usage is TRBV29-1 and J usage is TRBJ2-2; possible D gene TRBD1, 5 bases. There are 12 residues in the CDR3. Germline CDR1 and CDR2: SQVTM and ANQGSEA. Trimming removed 4 bases from V and 5 bases from J, with 8 bases in between. Written as DNA, the CDR3 is TGCAGCGTTGTCCAGGGTACCGGGGAGCTGTTTTTT. Protein product: CSVVQGTGELFF.

The chain is built from TRBV4-2 and TRBJ2-3, with D maybe TRBD2 (6 bases). CDR1 LGHNA and CDR2 YNFKEQ come from the germline V gene. The V end lost 5 bases, the J end lost 9 bases, and 18 bases lay between the germline ends. The CDR3 loop spans 14 amino acids. CDR3: CASSFRGGALTQYF. CDR3 coding DNA: TGTGCCAGCAGCTTCCGAGGAGGGGCGTTAACGCAGTATTTT.

This sequence joins TRBV5-4 and TRBJ2-5; D is perhaps TRBD2 (5 bases). V dropped 4 bases and J dropped 3 bases, with 13 bases sitting between them. CDR3 length: 14 residues. CDR1 and CDR2 (germline): SGHNT, YYREEE (reference sequence). CDR3 residues: CASSLEAGKETQYF. CDR3 DNA sequence: TGTGCCAGCAGCCTGGAGGCGGGTAAAGAGACCCAGTACTTC.

This CDR3 reads CASSLDSEGRGLQETQYF. The CDR3 region has the DNA TGTGCCAGCAGCTTAGATTCCGAAGGCAGGGGGCTCCAAGAGACCCAGTACTTC. The rearrangement joins TRBV7-6 to TRBJ2-5; 8 bases align to TRBD1. The ends lost 1 base at V and 1 base at J; junction bases unmatched: 11. The CDR3 contains 18 residues. The germline V gene encodes CDR1 SGHVS and CDR2 FNYEAQ.